The next 26 T cell receptor beta chains were all read from a single sample in a study of PD-1 blockade in classical Hodgkin lymphoma. Profiled with immunoSEQ multiplex PCR; TCRdb holds only in-frame clones, not every one. Among 4,000 to 4,500 clones listed, roughly three fifths were seen once. The patients all showed relapse after autologous stem cell transplantation, while their brentuximab vedotin exposure varied. This sample comprised peripheral blood mononuclear cells (PBMCs), obtained before the second cycle of nivolumab. The receptors here all came from a human donor with classical Hodgkin lymphoma.

This clone appeared once. The chain couples TRBV4-2 to TRBJ2-3, with D uncertain. Trimming pared 0 bases from V and 1 base from J, leaving 8 bases between. CDR1 is LGHNA and CDR2 is YNFKEQ in the germline V gene. The CDR3 extends over 15 amino acids. The CDR3 nucleotides read TGTGCCAGCAGCCAAGAAAACGGCGGCACAGATACGCAGTATTTT. Its translation: CASSQENGGTDTQYF.

V and J are TRBV19 and TRBJ2-1, with TRBD1 identical over 7 bases. Germline-derived CDR1 and CDR2 are LNHDA and SQIVND (reference sequence). The CDR3 covers 12 residues. V dropped 5 bases and J dropped 9; count of bases not matched to a gene: 4. Here the CDR3 DNA reads TGTGCCAGTAGTCAATGGGACAGTGAGCAGTTCTTC. Translating gives CASSQWDSEQFF.

V usage is TRBV6-6 and J usage is TRBJ2-7, with D uncertain. The V end was cut by 6 bases, the J end by 3 bases, with 3 bases between. This CDR3 region has 10 residues. Germline V CDR1 and CDR2: MNHNY, SVGAGI (reference sequence). The CDR3: CASRDYEQYF. CDR3 bases: TGTGCCAGCAGGGACTACGAGCAGTACTTC.

The CDR3 loop is CASSAGQGRHQPQHF. Here the CDR3 DNA reads TGTGCCAGCAGTGCGGGACAGGGGAGGCATCAGCCCCAGCATTTT. The chain employs TRBV27 and TRBJ1-5; 10 bases are a match to TRBD1. Germline V gene data show CDR1 as MNHEY and CDR2 as SMNVEV (reference sequence). The length of the CDR3 is 15 residues. V lost 5 bases to trimming and J lost 5 bases; unmatched junction nucleotides: 6.

The J gene is TRBJ2-1, the V gene TRBV19; 8 bases map to TRBD2. The CDR3 is made up of 14 amino acids. CDR1 is LNHDA and CDR2 is SQIVND in the germline V gene (reference sequence). V lost 5 bases, J lost 4 bases, and 4 bases stayed unmatched. Here the CDR3 DNA reads TGTGCCAGTAGTCGTAGCGGGGTGTACAATGAGCAGTTCTTC. Its translation: CASSRSGVYNEQFF. Full variable domain (missing parts from reference TRBV19 and TRBJ2-1): DGGITQSPKYLFRKEGQNVTLSCEQNLNHDAMYWYRQDPGQGLRLIYYSQIVNDFQKGDIAEGYSVSREKKESFPLTVTSAQKNPTAFYLCASSRSGVYNEQFFGPGTRLTVL.

For the CDR3, the DNA is TGTGCCAGTAGGAAGACTAGCGGGAGAGGCGCAGATACGCAGTATTTT. It codes for CASRKTSGRGADTQYF. V and J are TRBV19 and TRBJ2-3; the match to TRBD2 covers 12 bases. The CDR3 extends over 16 amino acids. Germline V lookup: CDR1 LNHDA, CDR2 SQIVND (reference sequence). After removal of 6 bases from V and 4 bases from J, the junction contained 8 bases not matched to a gene.

The rearrangement links TRBV19 to TRBJ2-2; TRBD2 might be the D (7 bases). The CDR3 extends over 15 amino acids. The germline CDR1 and CDR2 sequences are LNHDA and SQIVND (reference sequence). Trimming took 7 bases from V and 6 from J, leaving 18 bases between them. The DNA for the CDR3 is TGTGCCAGTAAAGGGGAGGCGGGGGCTGCCGGGGAGCTGTTTTTT. Its translation is CASKGEAGAAGELFF.

This clone was counted only a few times. The chain employs TRBV28 and TRBJ2-3; 9 positions match TRBD1. The trim removed 5 bases at V and 5 bases at J, leaving 11 bases unmatched. The CDR3 length is 16 residues. Germline CDR1 reads MDHEN; CDR2 reads SYDVKM. The CDR3 DNA follows: TGTGCCAGCAGTCTTGGGACAGGGTTTTTAGTAGATACGCAGTATTTT. This sequence encodes CASSLGTGFLVDTQYF.

The chain uses TRBV9 and TRBJ2-3, with TRBD2 matching 11 bases. Germline assignment: CDR1 SGDLS and CDR2 YYNGEE. Losses at the gene ends were 4 bases for V and 5 bases for J; bases not matched to a gene: 6. CDR3 length equals 15 residues. Here the CDR3 reads CASSKLAGGGDTQYF. For the CDR3, the DNA is TGTGCCAGCAGCAAGCTAGCGGGAGGTGGAGATACGCAGTATTTT.

The V gene is TRBV9, the J gene TRBJ2-2; D perhaps matches TRBD1 (5 bases). The V gene lost 4 bases and the J gene lost 5 bases, with 21 bases spanning the gap. CDR3 length: 17 residues. CDR1 is SGDLS and CDR2 is YYNGEE in the germline V gene. The CDR3 DNA reads as TGTGCCAGCAGCCCCCAGGACACCCGAACCCGAACCGGGGAGCTGTTTTTT. It specifies CASSPQDTRTRTGELFF.

Notes on this clone: At one boundary the junction diverges from the germline segment, which might be a read error. The identical CDR3 is also encoded by other nucleotide sequences in the sample. The chain employs TRBV5-4 and TRBJ1-3; maybe TRBD1 (5 bases). The CDR3 extends over 15 amino acids. Germline lookup yields CDR1 SGHNT and CDR2 YYREEE (reference sequence). CDR3 sequence reads: CASSLDGHSGNTIYF. DNA for the CDR3: TGTGCCAGCAGCCTAGACGGACACTCTGGAAATACCATATATTTT.

V gene TRBV2 combines with J gene TRBJ2-2; 12 nucleotides agree with TRBD1. CDR3 length equals 15 residues. The germline V gene encodes CDR1 SNHLY and CDR2 FYNNEI. V shed 6 bases, J shed 2 bases, and the junction held 1 base outside the gene matches. Written as DNA, the CDR3 is TGTGCCAGCAGGGGACAGGGGGCCAACACCGGGGAGCTGTTTTTT. This gives the protein CASRGQGANTGELFF.

This clone was detected only once. CDR3 in amino acids: CASSREETQYF. The CDR3 nucleotides are TGCGCCAGCTCTCGGGAGGAGACCCAGTACTTC. The chain recombines TRBV5-1 with TRBJ2-5; tentatively, D is TRBD2 (6 bases). Per germline, CDR1 SGHRS and CDR2 YFSETQ. Trimming took off 7 bases at V and 5 bases at J, with 9 bases between the two ends. The CDR3 is made up of 11 amino acids.

V gene TRBV4-2 combines with J gene TRBJ2-3; tentatively, D is TRBD1 (6 bases). The V end lost 4 bases, the J end lost 4 bases, and 12 bases lay between the germline ends. The CDR3 has 14 residues. The V gene's germline CDR1 is LGHNA and CDR2 YNFKEQ. DNA for the CDR3: TGTGCCAGCAGCCCTGGTGGGGGCTCAGATACGCAGTATTTT. Translating gives CASSPGGGSDTQYF.

This clone was detected only once. The junction does not match germline at one end; this may be a read error. The CDR3 loop is CASLPGLDSFNEQFF. The CDR3 DNA is TGTGCCAGTTTACCGGGACTAGATTCCTTCAATGAGCAGTTCTTC. The rearrangement uses TRBV10-3 and TRBJ2-1; 8 positions agree with TRBD2. The CDR3 sequence is 15 residues long. Germline CDR1 ENHRY, CDR2 SYGVKD.

The chain employs TRBV30 and TRBJ2-4; tentatively, D is TRBD1 or TRBD2 (5 bases each). The CDR3 is made up of 15 amino acids. CDR1 and CDR2 from the germline V gene are GTSNPN and SVGIG (reference sequence). The ends were cut back, 1 base at V and 9 bases at J, with 19 bases in the middle. The CDR3 nucleotides read TGTGCCTGGAGTGCGGTTCTTTGGGGGACGGGCATTCAGTACTTC. Translating gives CAWSAVLWGTGIQYF. Full variable domain (outside the CDR3, taken from reference TRBV30 and TRBJ2-4): SQTIHQWPATLVQPVGSPLSLECTVEGTSNPNLYWYRQAAGRGLQLLFYSVGIGQISSEVPQNLSASRPQDRQFILSSKKLLLSDSGFYLCAWSAVLWGTGIQYFGAGTRLSVL.

This clone was detected a few times. The chain has TRBV30 and TRBJ1-2; the D is unclear. With 4 bases removed from V and 2 bases from J, the gap between germline ends came to 14 bases. CDR1 and CDR2 from the germline V gene are GTSNPN and SVGIG (reference sequence). The CDR3 sequence is 14 residues long. The CDR3 nucleotides read TGTGCCTGGATAGCCAAGAGCCGGAACTATGGCTACACCTTC. It translates to CAWIAKSRNYGYTF. The complete variable domain, with remaining parts taken from reference TRBV30 and TRBJ1-2, reads SQTIHQWPATLVQPVGSPLSLECTVEGTSNPNLYWYRQAAGRGLQLLFYSVGIGQISSEVPQNLSASRPQDRQFILSSKKLLLSDSGFYLCAWIAKSRNYGYTFGSGTRLTVV.

The chain links TRBV30 to TRBJ2-7; 7 positions match TRBD2. Germline CDR1 GTSNPN, CDR2 SVGIG (reference sequence). The CDR3 consists of 12 residues. J lost 6 bases, V lost 5 bases, and 7 bases had no gene match. The CDR3 protein is CAWQRLAGEQYF. DNA of the CDR3: TGTGCCTGGCAGCGACTAGCCGGCGAGCAGTACTTC.

This clone was seen a few times. This chain links TRBV4-1 with TRBJ2-4, with D maybe TRBD2 (6 bases). The V end was cut by 1 base, the J end by 8 bases, with 12 bases between. Germline lookup yields CDR1 MGHRA and CDR2 YSYEKL. The CDR3 sequence is 14 residues long. The CDR3 nucleotides are TGCGCCAGCAGCCAAGCTAGATCGGGAGACATTCAGTACTTC. This sequence encodes CASSQARSGDIQYF.

This clone is large within its sample. The chain uses TRBV5-1 and TRBJ2-2; 9 bases agree with TRBD2. Germline values: CDR1 SGHRS, CDR2 YFSETQ. Trimming removed 0 bases from V and 5 bases from J; junction bases left unmatched: 2. The CDR3 length is 15 residues. CDR3 sequence (DNA): TGCGCCAGCAGCTTGGCTAGCGGGATAACCGGGGAGCTGTTTTTT. Protein product: CASSLASGITGELFF.

The J gene is TRBJ2-3, the V gene TRBV28; D remains unclear. Germline values: CDR1 MDHEN, CDR2 SYDVKM. Trimming took off 6 bases at V and 0 bases at J, with 7 bases between the two ends. CDR3 length equals 13 residues. The CDR3 coding sequence is TGTGCCAGCAGACCTCAGAGCACAGATACGCAGTATTTT. Protein sequence: CASRPQSTDTQYF.

Only a few counts were recorded for this clone. The genes are TRBV7-6 and TRBJ1-4, with TRBD1 matching over 12 bases. J gave up 1 base and V 4 bases, and 10 bases lay outside the gene matches. Per germline, CDR1 SGHVS and CDR2 FNYEAQ. This CDR3 contains 19 residues. CDR3 bases: TGTGCCAGCAGCTCCCGGGACAGGGGGCCTACTCGAACTAATGAAAAACTGTTTTTT. It codes for CASSSRDRGPTRTNEKLFF.

This clone appeared once. This chain connects TRBV7-2 to TRBJ1-2; 8 bases fit TRBD1. CDR1 is SGHTA, CDR2 FQGNSA, per germline. The CDR3 runs to 13 residues. Trimming took 3 bases from V and 4 from J; bases not matched to a gene: 1. This CDR3 is CASSLDRAYGYTF. The DNA for the CDR3 is TGTGCCAGCAGCTTGGACAGGGCCTATGGCTACACCTTC.

CDR3 amino acids: CAVSGRGSDTQYF. CDR3 DNA sequence: TGTGCCGTTAGCGGGAGGGGATCAGATACGCAGTATTTT. This chain joins TRBV30 and TRBJ2-3; 11 positions match TRBD2. In germline, CDR1 is GTSNPN, CDR2 SVGIG (reference sequence). The CDR3 sequence is 13 residues long. The V segment lost 8 bases and the J segment 4 bases; nucleotides outside the gene matches: 5.

This chain connects TRBV29-1 to TRBJ2-7; no firm D call. The CDR3 contains 11 residues. Germline V gene data show CDR1 as SQVTM and CDR2 as ANQGSEA. Trimming took off 6 bases at V and 4 bases at J, with 10 bases between the two ends. In DNA, the CDR3 is TGCAGCGTAGGGTTCGGGTACGAGCAGTACTTC. Translated, it gives CSVGFGYEQYF.

The rearrangement links TRBV11-2 to TRBJ2-7; D is ambiguous. V dropped 0 bases and J dropped 3 bases, with 12 bases sitting between them. Germline loops: CDR1 SGHAT, CDR2 FQNNGV. The CDR3 covers 15 residues. CDR3 coding DNA: TGTGCCAGCAGCTTAGAAAGCCCCAGTAACTACGAGCAGTACTTC. This sequence encodes CASSLESPSNYEQYF.